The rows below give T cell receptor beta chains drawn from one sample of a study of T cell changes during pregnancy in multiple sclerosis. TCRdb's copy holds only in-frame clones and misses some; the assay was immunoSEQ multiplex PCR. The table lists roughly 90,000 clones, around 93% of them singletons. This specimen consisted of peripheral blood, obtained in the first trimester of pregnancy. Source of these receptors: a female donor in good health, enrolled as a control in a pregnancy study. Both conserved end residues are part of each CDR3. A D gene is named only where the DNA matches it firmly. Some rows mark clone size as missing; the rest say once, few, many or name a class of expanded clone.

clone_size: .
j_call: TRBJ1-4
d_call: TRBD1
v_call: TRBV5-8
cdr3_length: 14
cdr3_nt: TGTGCCAGCAGCCTCGGACAGGGTTTGGAAAAACTGTTTTTT
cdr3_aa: CASSLGQGLEKLFF

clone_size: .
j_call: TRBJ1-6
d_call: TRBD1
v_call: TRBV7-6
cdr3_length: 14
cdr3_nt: TGTGCCAGCCGGATGACAGGGAATAATTCACCCCTCCACTTT
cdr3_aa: CASRMTGNNSPLHF

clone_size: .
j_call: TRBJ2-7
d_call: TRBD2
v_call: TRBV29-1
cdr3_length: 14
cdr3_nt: TGCAGCGTTGAAGAAGCGGGGCTCTCCTACGAGCAGTACTTC
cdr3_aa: CSVEEAGLSYEQYF

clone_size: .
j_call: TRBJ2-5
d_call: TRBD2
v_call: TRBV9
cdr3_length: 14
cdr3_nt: TGTGCCAGCAGCAAGCTAGCGGTTCGAGAGACCCAGTACTTC
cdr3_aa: CASSKLAVRETQYF

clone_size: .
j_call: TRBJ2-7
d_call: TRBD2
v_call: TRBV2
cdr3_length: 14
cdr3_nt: TGTGCCAGCAGTGCCGGGACTAGGAATGGCGAGCAGTACTTC
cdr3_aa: CASSAGTRNGEQYF

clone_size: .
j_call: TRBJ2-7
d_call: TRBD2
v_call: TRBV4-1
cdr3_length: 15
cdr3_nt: TGCGCCAGCAGCCAAGAGAAGCGGGGGTCTTACGAGCAGTACTTC
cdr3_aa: CASSQEKRGSYEQYF

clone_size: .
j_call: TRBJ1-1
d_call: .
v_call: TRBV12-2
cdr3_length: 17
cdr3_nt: TGTGCAAGTCGCTTAGAAGGGACAGAGACACTGAACACTGAAGCTTTCTTT
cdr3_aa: CASRLEGTETLNTEAFF

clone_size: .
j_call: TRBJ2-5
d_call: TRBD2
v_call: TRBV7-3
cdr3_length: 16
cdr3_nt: TGTGCCAGCAGCTTGGGACTAGCGGGGGGGCAAGAGACCCAGTACTTC
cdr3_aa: CASSLGLAGGQETQYF

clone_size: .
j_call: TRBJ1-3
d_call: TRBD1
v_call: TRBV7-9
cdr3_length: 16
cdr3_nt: TGTGCCAGCAGCTCCGGACAGGCGCGCTCTGGAAACACCATATATTTT
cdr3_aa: CASSSGQARSGNTIYF

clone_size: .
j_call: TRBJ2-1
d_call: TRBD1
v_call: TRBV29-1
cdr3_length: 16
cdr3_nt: TGCAGCGTCGAGTCGACGGGACAGGGGGGAAGGTATGAGCAGTTCTTC
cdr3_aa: CSVESTGQGGRYEQFF

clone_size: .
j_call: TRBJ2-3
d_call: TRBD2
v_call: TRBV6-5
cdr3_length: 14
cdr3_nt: TGTGCCAGCACGCGGGGGACTAGCACAGATACGCAGTATTTT
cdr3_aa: CASTRGTSTDTQYF

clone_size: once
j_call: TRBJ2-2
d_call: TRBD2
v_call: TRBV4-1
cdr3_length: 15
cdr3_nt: TGCGCCAGCAGCCAGGGCGGGGGGGCCATCGGGGAGCTGTTTTTT
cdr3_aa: CASSQGGGAIGELFF

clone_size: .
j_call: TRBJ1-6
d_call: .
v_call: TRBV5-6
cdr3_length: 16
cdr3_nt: TGTGCCAGCAGCCATGAAAGAGGGGGGGGAAATTCACCCCTCCACTTT
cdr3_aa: CASSHERGGGNSPLHF

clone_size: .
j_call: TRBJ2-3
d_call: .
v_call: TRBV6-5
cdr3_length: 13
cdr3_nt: TGTGCCAGCAGTTTTCAGGTCACAGATACGCAGTATTTT
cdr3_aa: CASSFQVTDTQYF

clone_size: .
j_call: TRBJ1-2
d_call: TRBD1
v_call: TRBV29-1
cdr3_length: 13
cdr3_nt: TGCAGCGCTCAGGGGGGAGGCGTGGATGGCTACACCTTC
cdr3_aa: CSAQGGGVDGYTF

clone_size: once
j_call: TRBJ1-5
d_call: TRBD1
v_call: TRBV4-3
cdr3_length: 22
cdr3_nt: TGCGCCAGCAGCCAAGAGGACCGGGGACAGGGGGGAGGAAGGTATAGCAATCAGCCCCAGCATTTT
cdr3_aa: CASSQEDRGQGGGRYSNQPQHF

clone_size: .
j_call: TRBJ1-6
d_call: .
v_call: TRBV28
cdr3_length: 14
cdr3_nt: TGTGCCAGCAGAAGCGGGACACTGAATTCACCCCTCCACTTT
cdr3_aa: CASRSGTLNSPLHF

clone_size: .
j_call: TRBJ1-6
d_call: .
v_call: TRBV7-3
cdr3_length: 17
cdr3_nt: TGTGCCAGCAGCTTACCAAGCGGACAGTCTTATAATTCACCCCTCCACTTT
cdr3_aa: CASSLPSGQSYNSPLHF

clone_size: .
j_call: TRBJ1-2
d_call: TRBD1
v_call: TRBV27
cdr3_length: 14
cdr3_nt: TGTGCCAGCAGTTCCCAAGGGGGCGGGAATGGCTACACCTTC
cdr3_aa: CASSSQGGGNGYTF

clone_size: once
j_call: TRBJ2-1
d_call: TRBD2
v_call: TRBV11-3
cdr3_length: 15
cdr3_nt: TGTGCCAGCAGCTCGTCTAGCGGGGGGGCCCGGGAGCAGTTCTTC
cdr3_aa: CASSSSSGGAREQFF

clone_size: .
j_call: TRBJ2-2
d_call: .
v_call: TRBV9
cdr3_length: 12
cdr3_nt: TGTGCCAGCAGGCAGGTAGCCGGGGAGCTGTTTTTT
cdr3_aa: CASRQVAGELFF

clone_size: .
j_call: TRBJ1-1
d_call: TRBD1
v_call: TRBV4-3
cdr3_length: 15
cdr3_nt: TGCGCCAGCAGCCGAAAACAGGGGGCGGACACTGAAGCTTTCTTT
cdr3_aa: CASSRKQGADTEAFF

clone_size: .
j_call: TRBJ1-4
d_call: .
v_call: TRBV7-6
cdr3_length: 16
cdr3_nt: TGTGCCAGCAGCTTAAATCTACCTGGGCAGGGTGGAAAACTGTTTTTT
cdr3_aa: CASSLNLPGQGGKLFF

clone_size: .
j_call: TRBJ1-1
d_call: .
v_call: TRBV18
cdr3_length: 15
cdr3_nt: TGTGCCAGCTCCCCACCTAGGGGCGGCGGCACTGAAGCTTTCTTT
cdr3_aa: CASSPPRGGGTEAFF

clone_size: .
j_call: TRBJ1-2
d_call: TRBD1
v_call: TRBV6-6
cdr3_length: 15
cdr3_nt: TGTGCCAGCAGCGGACGTGGGCAGGGGGCGGGTGGCTACACCTTC
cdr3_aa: CASSGRGQGAGGYTF

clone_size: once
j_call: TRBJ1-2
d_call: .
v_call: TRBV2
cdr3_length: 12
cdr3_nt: TGTGCCAGCAGGAGGGGGAGTGAGGGCTACACCTTC
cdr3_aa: CASRRGSEGYTF

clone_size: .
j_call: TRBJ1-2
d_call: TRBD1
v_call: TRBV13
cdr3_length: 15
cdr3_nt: TGTGCCAGCAGCCTGACAGGGCTCTCCCTCTATGGCTACACCTTC
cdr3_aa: CASSLTGLSLYGYTF

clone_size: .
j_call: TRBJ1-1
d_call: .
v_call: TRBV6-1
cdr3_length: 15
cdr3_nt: TGTGCCAGCATAAGGAGCATCTTCAGCGACACTGAAGCTTTCTTT
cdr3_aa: CASIRSIFSDTEAFF

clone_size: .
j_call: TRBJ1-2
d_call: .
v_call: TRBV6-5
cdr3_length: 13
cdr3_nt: TGTGCCAGCAGTTACTCGATTAGAAATGGCTACACCTTC
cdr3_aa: CASSYSIRNGYTF

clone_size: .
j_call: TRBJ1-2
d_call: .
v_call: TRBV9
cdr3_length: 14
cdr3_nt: TGTGCCAGCAGCGTATCTGGACAGCCCTATGGCTACACCTTC
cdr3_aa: CASSVSGQPYGYTF

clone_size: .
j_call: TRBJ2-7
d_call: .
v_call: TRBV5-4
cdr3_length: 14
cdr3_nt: TGTGCCAGCAGCTTGGCCGGCCCAGGGCGCGAGCAGTACTTC
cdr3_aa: CASSLAGPGREQYF

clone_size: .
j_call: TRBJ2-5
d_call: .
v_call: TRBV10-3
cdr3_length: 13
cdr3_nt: TGTGCCATCAGTGGGACTCTCCAAGAGACCCAGTACTTC
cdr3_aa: CAISGTLQETQYF

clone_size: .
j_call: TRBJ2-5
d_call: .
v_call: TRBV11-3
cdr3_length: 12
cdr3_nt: TGTGCCAGCAGCGCGGGACAAGAGACCCAGTACTTC
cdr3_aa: CASSAGQETQYF

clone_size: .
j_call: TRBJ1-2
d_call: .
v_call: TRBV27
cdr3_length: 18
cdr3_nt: TGTGCCAGCAGTTTAGAGGTGAGGGAGGGGGTGCGGGACTATGGCTACACCTTC
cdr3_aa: CASSLEVREGVRDYGYTF

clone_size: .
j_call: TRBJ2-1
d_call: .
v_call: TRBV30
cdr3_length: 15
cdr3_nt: TGTGCCTGGAGTGGCTTCCCAGGATATGGTTACGGGCAGTTCTTC
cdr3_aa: CAWSGFPGYGYGQFF

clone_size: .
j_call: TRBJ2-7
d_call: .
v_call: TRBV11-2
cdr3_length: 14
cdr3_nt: TGTGCCAGCAGCCTAGAGGGGGGGCCCTACGAGCAGTACTTC
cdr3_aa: CASSLEGGPYEQYF

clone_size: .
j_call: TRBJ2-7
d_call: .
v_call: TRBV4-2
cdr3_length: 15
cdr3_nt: TGTGCCAGCAGCCAAGAGGTCAGAAGACTCCACGAGCAGTACTTC
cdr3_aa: CASSQEVRRLHEQYF

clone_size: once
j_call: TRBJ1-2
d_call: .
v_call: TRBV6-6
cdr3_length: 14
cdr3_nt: TGTGCCAGCAGCCGGACCCGGGGGTATCAGGTCCACACCTTC
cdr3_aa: CASSRTRGYQVHTF

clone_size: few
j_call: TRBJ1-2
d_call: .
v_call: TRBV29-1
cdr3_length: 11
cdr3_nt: TGCAGCGTTCCGCTGAGTGTTGGCTACACCTTC
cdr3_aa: CSVPLSVGYTF